Presented here are 15 T cell receptor beta chains from one specimen sequenced in a study of T-cell reconstitution after alpha-beta-depleted transplantation in children. Molecular barcoding with unique molecular identifiers was used for the TCRbeta library. TCRdb reprocessed the PCR reads via MiXCR and lists one record per CDR3 protein. The top ten hold roughly 3% of the sample, which has 190,000 or so distinct CDR3 sequences, over 5.5% seen once. This specimen was PBMCs from the stem cell graft donor, taken from the stem cell graft. The receptors stem from a human donor who donated a stem cell graft to a child with Wiskott-Aldrich syndrome.

The table lists this clonotype with many counts. This chain joins TRBV5-1 and TRBJ2-7; the D is unclear. The CDR3 spans 15 residues. Per the germline V gene, CDR1 is SGHRS and CDR2 is YFSETQ. Trimming removed 0 bases at V and 3 bases at J, with 13 bases between. This chain's CDR3 is CASSLVANTGYEQYF. The CDR3 nucleotides read TGCGCCAGCAGCTTGGTCGCCAACACTGGCTACGAGCAGTACTTC.

This clonotype was observed at least ten times. The CDR3 reads CASSPGQGEYQETQYF. The CDR3 nucleotides read TGTGCCAGCAGCCCTGGACAGGGAGAGTACCAAGAGACCCAGTACTTC. The chain carries TRBV27 and TRBJ2-5; TRBD1 matches 8 bases. V lost 6 bases, J lost 0 bases, and 9 bases stayed unmatched. The CDR3 totals 16 residues. The germline gives CDR1 MNHEY, CDR2 SMNVEV (reference sequence).

V and J are TRBV5-1 and TRBJ2-3, with D perhaps assigned TRBD1 or TRBD2 (5 bases each). V was clipped by 3 bases and J by 2 bases, with 13 bases between them. Germline lookup yields CDR1 SGHRS and CDR2 YFSETQ. The CDR3 consists of 15 residues. CDR3: CASSSLAGTTDTQYF. CDR3 DNA sequence: TGCGCCAGCAGCTCATTAGCCGGGACCACAGATACGCAGTATTTT.

This clonotype was observed many times. The rearrangement joins TRBV20-1 to TRBJ2-7; 7 bases align to TRBD1. Trimming at V came to 6 bases and at J to 0 bases, leaving 8 bases not matched to a gene. Per germline, CDR1 DFQATT and CDR2 SNEGSKA (reference sequence). This CDR3 comprises 14 residues. The CDR3 protein is CSAERGLNSYEQYF. The CDR3 DNA reads as TGCAGTGCAGAAAGGGGGCTAAACTCCTACGAGCAGTACTTC.

Regarding this clonotype: This could be a read error, since a much larger clone is one nucleotide away. V gene TRBV7-9 combines with J gene TRBJ2-1, with TRBD2 as a possible D gene (6 bases). Germline lookup yields CDR1 SEHNR and CDR2 FQNEAQ (reference sequence). The CDR3 length is 12 residues. Trimming left V 5 bases short and J 4 bases short, with 6 bases between. The CDR3 spells CASSGTYNEQFF. CDR3 nucleotide sequence: TGTGCCAGCAGCGGGACTTACAATGAGCAGTTCTTC.

This clonotype is a singleton in its sample. The chain links TRBV5-1 to TRBJ2-2, with D perhaps TRBD2 (5 bases). The length of the CDR3 is 15 residues. Germline values: CDR1 SGHRS, CDR2 YFSETQ. V lost 3 bases and J 6 bases, leaving 15 bases between the germline ends. The CDR3 region is CASSSSGPGSGELFF. The CDR3 DNA sequence: TGCGCCAGCAGCTCGTCGGGCCCGGGATCCGGGGAGCTGTTTTTT.

This clonotype came up many times. This chain links TRBV28 with TRBJ1-2; D is unresolved. Germline lookup yields CDR1 MDHEN and CDR2 SYDVKM. CDR3 length equals 15 residues. Trimming took off 1 base at V and 5 bases at J, with 14 bases between the two ends. The CDR3 DNA reads TGTGCCAGCAGTTTATTTGAGGGTTTCATGTATGGCTACACCTTC. Protein sequence: CASSLFEGFMYGYTF.

This clonotype has just a few counts. V usage is TRBV7-8 and J usage is TRBJ1-1, with D possibly matching TRBD1 (5 bases). V lost 7 bases, J lost 1 base, and 13 bases lay in between. Per germline, CDR1 SGHVS and CDR2 FQNEAQ. The CDR3 sequence is 14 residues long. The CDR3 coding sequence is TGTGCCAGCATGGGCGTCAGGGCGAACACTGAAGCTTTCTTT. Translated, it gives CASMGVRANTEAFF. The complete variable domain, with remaining parts taken from reference TRBV7-8 and TRBJ1-1, reads GAGVSQSPRYKVAKRGQDVALRCDPISGHVSLFWYQQALGQGPEFLTYFQNEAQLDKSGLPSDRFFAERPEGSVSTLKIQRTQQEDSAVYLCASMGVRANTEAFFGQGTRLTVV.

Ten or more counts support this clonotype. The V gene is TRBV15, the J gene TRBJ1-5; D remains unclear. Germline values: CDR1 LNHNV, CDR2 YYDKDF (reference sequence). This CDR3 comprises 15 residues. Trimming removed 0 bases from V and 4 bases from J, with 10 bases in between. The CDR3 spells CATSRDSVSNQPQHF. CDR3 DNA: TGTGCCACCAGCAGAGATTCAGTGTCTAATCAGCCCCAGCATTTT.

At least ten counts were recorded for this clonotype. The CDR3 protein is CSASTGTGSHQPQHF. CDR3 DNA: TGCAGTGCTTCGACCGGGACAGGGTCCCATCAGCCCCAGCATTTT. The rearrangement links TRBV20-1 to TRBJ1-5; the match to TRBD1 covers 9 bases. Trimming at V came to 5 bases and at J to 5 bases, leaving 10 bases not matched to a gene. The germline CDR1 and CDR2 sequences are DFQATT and SNEGSKA (reference sequence). This CDR3 region has 15 residues.

There are many counts of this clonotype. The J gene is TRBJ2-4, the V gene TRBV20-1, with 15 bases that match TRBD2. Germline CDR1 reads DFQATT; CDR2 reads SNEGSKA (reference sequence). The CDR3 is 12 amino acids. V gave up 5 bases and J gave up 11 bases; unmatched junction bases: 1. CDR3 DNA sequence: TGCAGTGCTGGACTAGCGGGAGGGTTTCAGTACTTC. It is translated as CSAGLAGGFQYF.

This clonotype was observed many times. J is TRBJ2-1 and V is TRBV7-2; either TRBD1 or TRBD2 may supply D (5 bases each). V dropped 4 bases and J dropped 3 bases, with 13 bases sitting between them. Germline V gene sequence: CDR1 SGHTA, CDR2 FQGNSA. The CDR3 spans 15 residues. The CDR3 loop is CASSSGGSSYNEQFF. CDR3 bases: TGTGCCAGCAGCTCTGGGGGTAGTAGCTACAATGAGCAGTTCTTC.

This clonotype was seen more than once but under ten times. The chain joins TRBV6-6 to TRBJ1-1, with unresolved D. From germline, CDR1 is MNHNY and CDR2 SVGAGI (reference sequence). Trimming pared 6 bases from V and 1 base from J, leaving 12 bases between. The CDR3 is 14 amino acids. The chain's CDR3 is CASRTQVANTEAFF. The CDR3, as DNA: TGTGCCAGCAGAACCCAGGTGGCGAACACTGAAGCTTTCTTT.

The V call is TRBV24-1, the J call TRBJ2-1; TRBD1 or TRBD2 may be the D gene (5 bases each). Trimming cost V 0 bases and J 5 bases, with 10 bases left between them. The CDR3 totals 15 residues. CDR1 and CDR2 (germline): KGHDR, SFDVKD. The CDR3 here is CATSDLGRDHNEQFF. Written as DNA, the CDR3 is TGTGCCACCAGTGATTTGGGCAGGGACCACAATGAGCAGTTCTTC.

This clonotype was seen at least ten times. The V call is TRBV28, the J call TRBJ2-7, with D perhaps matching TRBD2 (6 bases). V lost 3 bases and J 3 bases, leaving 9 bases between the germline ends. The CDR3 extends over 13 amino acids. Germline V gives CDR1 MDHEN, CDR2 SYDVKM. CDR3 sequence (DNA): TGTGCCAGCAGTTTGGGACTGGTCTACGAGCAGTACTTC. Protein product: CASSLGLVYEQYF. Combining the CDR3 with reference TRBV28 and TRBJ2-7 gives the whole variable domain DVKVTQSSRYLVKRTGEKVFLECVQDMDHENMFWYRQDPGLGLRLIYFSYDVKMKEKGDIPEGYSVSREKKERFSLILESASTNQTSMYLCASSLGLVYEQYFGPGTRLTVT.